This T cell receptor (beta chain) was obtained from a study of early T cells in non-severe SARS-CoV-2 infection. About the research overall: Unsorted whole-blood RNA was sequenced in bulk, leaving chains unpaired. Study outcomes and limitations: VDJdb matching, biased toward anti-spike CD8 responses, missed private and CD4 specificities.

Trimming shortened V by 0 bases and J by 7 bases, and 16 bases separated the two germline ends. The CDR3 runs to 16 residues. CDR1 MNHEY and CDR2 SVGAGI come from the germline V gene. This clonotype was seen at least ten times. The antigen remains unidentified. The TCR library protocol was used to attach unique molecular identifiers. These identifiers were attached to individual cDNA molecules. From the 5' RACE reads, TCRdb called clonotypes with MiXCR, one entry per CDR3 protein. The sample shows around 80,000 distinct CDR3 sequences, roughly 12% of them seen only once. Sequenced material: whole blood. The chain has TRBV6-5 and TRBJ2-1, with D perhaps being TRBD1 or TRBD2 (6 bases each). This receptor was identified in an adult who was a healthcare worker with PCR-confirmed SARS-CoV-2 infection or an uninfected control (not recorded which). The DNA of the CDR3 is TGTGCCAGCAGTTACTCATGGGGGGCGGACGGGAATGAGCAGTTCTTC. Its translation is CASSYSWGADGNEQFF.